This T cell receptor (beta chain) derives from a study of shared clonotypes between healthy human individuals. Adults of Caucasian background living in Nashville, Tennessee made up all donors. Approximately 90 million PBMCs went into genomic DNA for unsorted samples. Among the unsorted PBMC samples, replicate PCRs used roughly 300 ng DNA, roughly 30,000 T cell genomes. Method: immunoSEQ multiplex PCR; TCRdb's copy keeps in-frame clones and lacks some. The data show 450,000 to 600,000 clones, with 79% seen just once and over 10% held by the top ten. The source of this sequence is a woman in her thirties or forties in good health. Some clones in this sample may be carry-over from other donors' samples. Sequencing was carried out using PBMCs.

The CDR3 DNA is TGTGCCAGCCGGGACAGGGTTGGGGAAAAACTGTTTTTT. Its translation: CASRDRVGEKLFF. This chain links TRBV28 with TRBJ1-4; 9 positions agree with TRBD1. The CDR3 is made up of 13 amino acids. Germline lookup yields CDR1 MDHEN and CDR2 SYDVKM. The junction had 6 bases not matched to a gene; V was cut back by 8 bases and J by 8 bases.